This record concerns one T cell receptor (beta chain) sequence. Method: immunoSEQ multiplex PCR; TCRdb's copy keeps in-frame clones and lacks some. The table records 2 million to 2.5 million clones, roughly 92% of them present only once. The data were obtained in a study of shared clonotypes between healthy human individuals. Study information: For every donor, three CD4 naive, three CD4 memory, two CD8 naive and one CD8 memory plates were used.

The V gene's germline CDR1 is ENHRY and CDR2 SYGVKD. V lost 0 bases, J lost 3 bases, and 9 bases lay in between. The CDR3 totals 14 residues. The sequenced sample was naive CD4+ T cells from PBMCs. Subset of the sample: CD45RA+ positively selected. The sequence was collected from a man younger than 35 in good health. Some clones in this sample may be carry-over from other donors' samples. The chain employs TRBV10-3 and TRBJ2-7; unclear D gene. CDR3 DNA: TGTGCCATCAGTGAGTCCTCGAACTACTACGAGCAGTACTTC. Its translation is CAISESSNYYEQYF.